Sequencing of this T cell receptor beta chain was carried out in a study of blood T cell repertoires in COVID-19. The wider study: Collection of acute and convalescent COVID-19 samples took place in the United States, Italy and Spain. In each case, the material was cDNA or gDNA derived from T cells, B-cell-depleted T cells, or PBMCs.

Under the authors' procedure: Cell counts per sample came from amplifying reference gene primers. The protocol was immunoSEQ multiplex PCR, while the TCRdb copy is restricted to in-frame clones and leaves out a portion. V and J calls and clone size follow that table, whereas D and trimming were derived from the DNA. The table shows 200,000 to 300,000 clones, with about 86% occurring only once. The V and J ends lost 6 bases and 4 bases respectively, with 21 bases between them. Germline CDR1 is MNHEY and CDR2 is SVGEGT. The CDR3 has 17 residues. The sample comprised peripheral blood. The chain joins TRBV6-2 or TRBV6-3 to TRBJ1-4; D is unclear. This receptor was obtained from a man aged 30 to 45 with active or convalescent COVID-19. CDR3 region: CASSSRRGGGFNEKLFF. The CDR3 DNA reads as TGTGCCAGCAGCAGCCGCCGGGGTGGCGGCTTTAATGAAAAACTGTTTTTT.